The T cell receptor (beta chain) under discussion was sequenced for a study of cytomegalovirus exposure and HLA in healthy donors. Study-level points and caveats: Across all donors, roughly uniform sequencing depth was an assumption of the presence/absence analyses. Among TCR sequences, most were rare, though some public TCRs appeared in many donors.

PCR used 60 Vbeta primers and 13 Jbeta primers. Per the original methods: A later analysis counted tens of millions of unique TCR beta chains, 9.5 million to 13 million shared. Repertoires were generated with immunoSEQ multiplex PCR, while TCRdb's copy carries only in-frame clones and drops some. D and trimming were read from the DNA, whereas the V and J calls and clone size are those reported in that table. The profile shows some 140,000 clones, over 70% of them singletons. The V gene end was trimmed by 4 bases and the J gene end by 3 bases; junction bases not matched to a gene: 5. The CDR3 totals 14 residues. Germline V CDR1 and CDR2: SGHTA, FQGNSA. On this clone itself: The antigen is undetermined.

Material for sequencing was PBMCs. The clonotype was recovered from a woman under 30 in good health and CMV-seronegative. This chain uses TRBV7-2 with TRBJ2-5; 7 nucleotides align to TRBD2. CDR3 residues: CASSSLAVKETQYF. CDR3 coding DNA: TGTGCCAGCAGCTCTCTAGCGGTAAAAGAGACCCAGTACTTC.